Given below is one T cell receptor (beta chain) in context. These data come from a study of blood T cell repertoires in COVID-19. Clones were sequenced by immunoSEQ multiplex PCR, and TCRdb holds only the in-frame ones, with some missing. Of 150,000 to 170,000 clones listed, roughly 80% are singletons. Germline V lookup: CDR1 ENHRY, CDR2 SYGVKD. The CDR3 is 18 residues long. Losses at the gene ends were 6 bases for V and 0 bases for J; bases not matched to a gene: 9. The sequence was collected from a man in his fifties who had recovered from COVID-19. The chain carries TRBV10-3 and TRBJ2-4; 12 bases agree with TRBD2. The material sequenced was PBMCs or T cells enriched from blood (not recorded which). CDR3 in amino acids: CAIRELAGGLLAKNIQYF. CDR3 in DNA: TGTGCCATCAGAGAACTAGCGGGGGGCCTTCTAGCCAAAAACATTCAGTACTTC.